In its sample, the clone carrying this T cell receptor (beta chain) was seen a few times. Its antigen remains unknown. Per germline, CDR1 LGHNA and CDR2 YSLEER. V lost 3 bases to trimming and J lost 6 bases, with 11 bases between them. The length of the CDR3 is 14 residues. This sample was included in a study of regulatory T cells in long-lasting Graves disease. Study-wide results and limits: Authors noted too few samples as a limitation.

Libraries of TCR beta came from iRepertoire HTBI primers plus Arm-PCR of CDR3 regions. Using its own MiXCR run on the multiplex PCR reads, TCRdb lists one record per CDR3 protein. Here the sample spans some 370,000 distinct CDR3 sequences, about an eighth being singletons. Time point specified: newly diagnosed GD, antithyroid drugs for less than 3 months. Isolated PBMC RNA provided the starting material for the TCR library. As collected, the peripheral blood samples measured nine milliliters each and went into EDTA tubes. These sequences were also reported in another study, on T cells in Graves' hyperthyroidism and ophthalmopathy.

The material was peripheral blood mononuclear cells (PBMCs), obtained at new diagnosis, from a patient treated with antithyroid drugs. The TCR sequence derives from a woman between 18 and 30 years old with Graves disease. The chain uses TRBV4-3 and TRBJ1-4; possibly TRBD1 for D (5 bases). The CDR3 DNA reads TGCGCCAGCAGCCATAGGGGAAGGGATGAAAAACTGTTTTTT. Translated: CASSHRGRDEKLFF.